This T cell receptor beta chain is from a study of blood T cell repertoires in COVID-19. The germline V gene encodes CDR1 ENHRY and CDR2 SYGVKD. Trimming took off 2 bases at V and 9 bases at J, with 14 bases between the two ends. The CDR3 loop spans 14 amino acids. Assay: immunoSEQ multiplex PCR; the TCRdb copy retains only in-frame clones and omits some. The sample has about 280,000 clones, roughly 88% seen once. This TCR came from a woman aged 70-85 years with acute or convalescent COVID-19. The sequenced sample consisted of peripheral blood. The V and J genes are TRBV10-3 and TRBJ2-4; a weak D match, TRBD2 (7 bases). The DNA of the CDR3 is TGTGCCATCAGTGAGACGGGGGGCCGGGGCATTCAGTACTTC. The encoded protein is CAISETGGRGIQYF.